This TCR beta chain is from a study of blood T cell repertoires in COVID-19. CDR1 is LGHDT and CDR2 is YNNKEL in the germline V gene (reference sequence). The CDR3 has 16 amino acids. Trimming removed 4 bases from V and 8 bases from J; junction bases left unmatched: 12. Original methodology: Cell counts per sample came from amplifying reference gene primers. TCRdb keeps only in-frame clones here, not all; method: immunoSEQ multiplex PCR. The DNA gave D and trimming, while V, J and clone size come from that table. The sample lists about 15,000 clones; around 89% were seen once. The sample consisted of peripheral blood. The TCR comes from a human donor in a cohort sampled during active COVID-19. This sequence joins TRBV3-1 (or the pseudogene TRBV3-2) and TRBJ1-4; 8 bases map to TRBD1. CDR3 sequence (DNA): TGTGCCAGCAGCCCCTCGGACAGGGCAGTAGAGGAAAAACTGTTTTTT. This gives the protein CASSPSDRAVEEKLFF.